What follows describes a single TCR beta chain. Its target is not known. The data were taken from a study of cytomegalovirus exposure and HLA in healthy donors. Profiled with immunoSEQ multiplex PCR; TCRdb holds only in-frame clones, not every one. The sample has over 55,000 clones; 90% are singletons. The CDR3 length is 13 residues. V was clipped by 5 bases and J by 6 bases, with 13 bases between them. The germline V gene has CDR1 MNHEY and CDR2 SVGAGI. The validation cohort, a group of 120 or so subjects, included the donors and was separate from the roughly 670-subject first cohort. General study points: The listing of 150 to 200 TCR beta chains classed them as cytomegalovirus-associated. Rarity held for most TCR sequences, but there were some public TCRs that occurred in many donors. Reports showed the classifier diagnosing cytomegalovirus status with high specificity and sensitivity.

The sample taken for sequencing was PBMCs. The chain employs TRBV6-5 and TRBJ1-1; possibly TRBD1 for D (6 bases). The TCR originated in a man in his late teens or twenties in good health and CMV-seronegative. For the CDR3, the DNA is TGTGCCAGCAGTGATACTAACAGGGCTGAAGCTTTCTTT. Translating it yields CASSDTNRAEAFF.